This entry concerns a single T cell receptor beta chain. V was clipped by 2 bases and J by 5 bases, with 10 bases between them. The V gene's germline CDR1 is SQVTM and CDR2 ANQGSEA. The CDR3 loop spans 12 amino acids. TCRdb re-called the 5' RACE reads through MiXCR, storing one row per CDR3 protein. The top ten clones hold about 2.1% of a sample with 310,000 or so distinct CDR3 sequences, about 8.1% of them seen once. This sample was included in a study of identical twins. Separately, the same data were catalogued under a study of yellow fever vaccine responses in identical twins.

The sequence was obtained from a woman younger than 30 in good health. The specimen sequenced was memory (CD45RO+) T cells sorted from blood. V usage is TRBV29-1 and J usage is TRBJ2-7, with D perhaps matching TRBD1 (5 bases). The CDR3 spells CSVERSGNEQYF. CDR3 coding DNA: TGCAGCGTTGAAAGGTCAGGGAACGAGCAGTACTTC.